This T cell receptor (beta chain) came from a study of spatial heterogeneity in lung cancer. About the research overall: Alpha-chain detections were consistently fewer than beta-chain detections among the sequences.

Each TCR cDNA molecule carried a unique molecular identifier. MiXCR, run by TCRdb on the 5' RACE reads, gives a single entry per CDR3 protein. The data hold 48,000 or so distinct CDR3 sequences, with approximately 5% observed a single time. Trimming cost V 1 base and J 6 bases, with 2 bases left between them. The CDR3 totals 11 residues. Germline CDR1 SGHAT, CDR2 FQNNGV. The time point is: sample taken at primary tumor resection. Tumor, nontumor lung or frozen PBMC supplied whole RNA that was sequenced unsorted. This clonotype was recorded at least ten times. This specimen consisted of PBMCs, obtained at surgery. This TCR came from a male donor with early-stage non-small cell lung cancer. The chain joins TRBV11-2 to TRBJ2-3; no firm D call. The CDR3 sequence is CASSLADTQYF. The CDR3 coding sequence is TGTGCCAGCAGCTTAGCTGATACGCAGTATTTT.